These 20 T cell receptor beta chains were sequenced from one sample in a study of T cells after yellow fever vaccination. TCRdb ran MiXCR on the 5' RACE reads and lists one entry per CDR3 protein. The sample carries around 350,000 distinct CDR3 sequences, roughly 11% recorded once. The specimen was PBMCs, collected on the day of the first yellow fever vaccination. The source is a man younger than 35 who received the YFV17D yellow fever vaccine.

This clonotype has only a few counts. This chain joins TRBV5-1 and TRBJ1-4; tentatively, D is TRBD1 (5 bases). CDR3 length: 14 amino acids. CDR1 SGHRS and CDR2 YFSETQ come from the germline V gene. Trimming removed 8 bases from V and 2 bases from J, with 13 bases in between. Written as DNA, the CDR3 is TGCGCCAGTAAAGGGGTTGGGACTAATGAAAAACTGTTTTTT. The encoded protein is CASKGVGTNEKLFF.

This chain links TRBV7-2 with TRBJ2-1, with D unclear. With 7 bases removed from V and 5 bases from J, the gap between germline ends came to 6 bases. The CDR3 contains 11 residues. Looked up from germline, CDR1 is SGHTA and CDR2 is FQGNSA. The CDR3 sequence is CASNRNNEQFF. The CDR3 nucleotides read TGTGCCAGCAATAGGAACAATGAGCAGTTCTTC.

The genes are TRBV18 and TRBJ1-1; perhaps TRBD1 as D (6 bases). V was pared by 4 bases and J by 5 bases, with 14 bases between. The CDR3 length is 14 residues. Per germline, CDR1 KGHSH and CDR2 LQKENI. CDR3 region: CASSQLTRGTEAFF. The CDR3 DNA reads as TGTGCCAGCTCACAACTGACCAGGGGTACTGAAGCTTTCTTT.

In this sample, this clonotype turned up many times. This chain joins TRBV6-5 and TRBJ2-7; no reliable D call. Germline V gene lookup returns CDR1 MNHEY and CDR2 SVGAGI. The CDR3 is 9 amino acids. V dropped 8 bases and J dropped 3 bases, with 2 bases sitting between them. The CDR3 region has the DNA TGTGCCAGCGGCTACGAGCAGTACTTC. This encodes CASGYEQYF.

A few counts support this clonotype. The genes are TRBV12-3 or TRBV12-4 and TRBJ2-3; D is undetermined. V gave up 7 bases and J gave up 3 bases, with 17 bases separating them. This CDR3 contains 15 residues. CDR3 sequence reads: CASTSSGYLTDTQYF. As DNA, the CDR3 is TGTGCCAGCACCTCCAGTGGCTATTTGACAGATACGCAGTATTTT.

J is TRBJ1-1 and V is TRBV5-4; D is undetermined. V was trimmed by 4 bases and J by 3 bases, leaving 10 bases between them. There are 13 residues in the CDR3. Germline assignment: CDR1 SGHNT and CDR2 YYREEE (reference sequence). CDR3 DNA: TGTGCCAGCAGCCCAAGGAGAGACACTGAAGCTTTCTTT. Translation: CASSPRRDTEAFF.

CDR3: CASSTSGSQNTEAFF. The DNA of the CDR3 is TGTGCCAGCAGTACTTCAGGGTCCCAGAACACTGAAGCTTTCTTT. This chain links TRBV6-5 with TRBJ1-1, with D possibly being TRBD1 (5 bases). The CDR3 runs 15 residues. Germline CDR1 and CDR2: MNHEY and SVGAGI. Trimming shortened V by 5 bases and J by 1 base, and 14 bases separated the two germline ends.

The gene calls are TRBV5-1 and TRBJ2-5; no clear D gene. The CDR3 extends over 13 amino acids. The germline V gene encodes CDR1 SGHRS and CDR2 YFSETQ. V lost 6 bases and J lost 1, with 10 bases in between. The CDR3 region has the DNA TGCGCCAGCAAGCACGAACTCCAAGAGACCCAGTACTTC. Protein: CASKHELQETQYF.

The gene calls are TRBV5-4 and TRBJ1-1, with D unclear. V shed 2 bases and J shed 3 bases, with 8 bases lying between them. Germline assignment: CDR1 SGHNT and CDR2 YYREEE (reference sequence). This CDR3 is built from 13 residues. CDR3: CASSFGWDTEAFF. CDR3 nucleotide sequence: TGTGCCAGCAGCTTTGGGTGGGACACTGAAGCTTTCTTT.

In this sample, this clonotype turned up many times. The chain links TRBV6-2 or TRBV6-3 to TRBJ2-3; D gene ambiguous. Germline CDR1 and CDR2: MNHEY and SVGEGT. This CDR3 region has 14 residues. Deletions cut 0 bases from V and 0 bases from J, with 4 bases between. The CDR3, as DNA: TGTGCCAGCAGTTACTCGACTAGCACAGATACGCAGTATTTT. Amino acid sequence: CASSYSTSTDTQYF.

This clonotype has more than one count but fewer than ten. The chain uses TRBV21-1 and TRBJ1-4. TRBV21-1 is flagged as a pseudogene. The CDR3 extends over 17 amino acids. CDR3 residues: CASSKPNNASPDEKLFF. The CDR3, as DNA: TGTGCCAGCAGCAAACCGAACAACGCGAGCCCCGATGAAAAACTGTTTTTT.

This clonotype has a count of ten or more. The chain links TRBV19 to TRBJ1-1; 10 bases are a match to TRBD1. This CDR3 has 14 amino acids. J lost 3 bases, V lost 6 bases, and 4 bases had no gene match. Germline V gives CDR1 LNHDA, CDR2 SQIVND (reference sequence). The chain's CDR3 is CASRTGGRDTEAFF. The CDR3 bases are TGTGCCAGTAGGACAGGGGGCAGGGACACTGAAGCTTTCTTT.

This clonotype was seen only a few times. The chain employs TRBV6-5 and TRBJ2-2, with 9 bases fitting TRBD1. CDR3 size: 15 residues. V was clipped by 4 bases and J by 6 bases; unmatched bases: 6. Germline V CDR1 and CDR2: MNHEY, SVGAGI. The CDR3 is CASSSTGGKSGELFF. CDR3 sequence (DNA): TGTGCCAGCAGTTCGACAGGGGGGAAGTCCGGGGAGCTGTTTTTT.

Many counts were recorded for this clonotype. The chain carries TRBV3-1 and TRBJ1-2; no clear D. The CDR3 consists of 15 residues. Looked up from germline, CDR1 is LGHDT and CDR2 is YNNKEL (reference sequence). V was pared by 0 bases and J by 4 bases, with 12 bases between. The CDR3 loop reads CASSQDLRLPYGYTF. CDR3 sequence (DNA): TGTGCCAGCAGCCAAGATCTAAGGTTACCCTATGGCTACACCTTC.

As for this clonotype: Its ends do not fully match the called genes, so a read error is possible. The chain joins TRBV3-1 to TRBJ2-5; TRBD2 agrees at 12 bases. Per germline, CDR1 LGHDT and CDR2 YNNKEL (reference sequence). The CDR3 totals 15 residues. As DNA, the CDR3 is TGTGCCTGCAGCGGGATGCTAGCGGGGGGGGAGACCCAGTACTTC. Translation gives CACSGMLAGGETQYF.

This clonotype was observed at least ten times. V is TRBV30 and J is TRBJ1-2; D gene ambiguous. Trimming took 0 bases from V and 4 from J, leaving 12 bases between them. CDR3 length: 14 amino acids. CDR1 and CDR2 (germline): GTSNPN, SVGIG (reference sequence). The CDR3 here is CAWSVPGAGYGYTF. The DNA for the CDR3 is TGTGCCTGGAGTGTACCCGGAGCTGGCTATGGCTACACCTTC.

A few counts support this clonotype. This chain joins TRBV28 and TRBJ1-4; unclear D gene. From germline, CDR1 is MDHEN and CDR2 SYDVKM. This CDR3 spans 14 amino acids. The ends were cut back, 3 bases at V and 8 bases at J, with 13 bases in the middle. The CDR3 protein is CASSFRGGGEKLFF. CDR3 sequence (DNA): TGTGCCAGCAGTTTCCGGGGAGGAGGAGAAAAACTGTTTTTT.

The chain couples TRBV11-1 to TRBJ2-2, with TRBD1 matching over 8 bases. This CDR3 region has 15 residues. Germline V gene sequence: CDR1 SGHAT, CDR2 FQDESV (reference sequence). V lost 5 bases, J lost 1 base, and 3 bases stayed unmatched. Here the CDR3 reads CASSPGGENTGELFF. Here the CDR3 DNA reads TGTGCCAGCAGCCCAGGGGGCGAGAACACCGGGGAGCTGTTTTTT.

This clonotype was counted ten times or more. The rearrangement joins TRBV6-6 to TRBJ1-2; D is unresolved. Germline V lookup: CDR1 MNHNY, CDR2 SVGAGI (reference sequence). The length of the CDR3 is 13 residues. Trimming removed 8 bases at V and 4 bases at J, with 14 bases between. CDR3 nucleotides: TGTGCCAGCGAGGCAGGCCTCGGCTATGGCTACACCTTC. Its protein is CASEAGLGYGYTF.

In this sample, this clonotype turned up a few times. The chain couples TRBV12-3 or TRBV12-4 to TRBJ1-1; 8 bases are shared with TRBD1. This CDR3 spans 12 amino acids. Trimming took 6 bases from V and 9 from J; bases not matched to a gene: 6. CDR3 sequence (DNA): TGTGCCAGCAGGAGGGACAGGTTAAAAGCTTTCTTT. This sequence encodes CASRRDRLKAFF.